Listed below are T cell receptor beta chains from one sample, sequenced in a study of Graves' ophthalmopathy and Graves' hyperthyroidism. Each CDR3 protein is one row after TCRdb ran MiXCR on the multiplex PCR reads. The sample records over a million distinct CDR3 sequences, about 36% being singletons. Sequences were obtained from peripheral blood or thyroid tissue (not recorded which). Receptors were obtained from an adult man with Graves' hyperthyroidism. CDR3s include the opening cysteine and the closing phenylalanine or tryptophan. D genes are given only for firm matches. The size entry is marked missing in some rows and otherwise reads once, few, many or a size class.

D	J	size	V	CDR3	DNA
-	TRBJ2-6	-	TRBV24-1	CATSDITDSGANVLIF	TGTGCCACCAGTGATATTACAGACTCTGGGGCTAACGTCCTGATTTTC
TRBD1	TRBJ1-2	many	TRBV7-9	CASSLARDRANGYTF	TGTGCCAGCAGCTTAGCCCGGGACAGGGCTAATGGCTACACCTTC
-	TRBJ1-2	many	TRBV7-2	CASSTTVDGYTF	TGTGCCAGCAGCACGACAGTGGATGGCTACACCTTC
-	TRBJ2-7	few	TRBV5-1	CASSLEVWEYEQYF	TGCGCCAGCAGCTTGGAGGTTTGGGAGTACGAGCAGTACTTC
-	TRBJ2-7	-	TRBV11-2	CASSVKDRRSYEQYF	TGTGCCAGCAGCGTGAAAGACAGACGTTCCTACGAGCAGTACTTC
-	TRBJ2-5	once	TRBV29-1	CSVMEWQETQYF	TGCAGCGTTATGGAGTGGCAAGAGACCCAGTACTTC
TRBD1	TRBJ2-7	once	TRBV15	CATSRAYGQGANYEQYF	TGTGCCACCAGCCGGGCATACGGACAGGGGGCCAACTACGAGCAGTACTTC
-	TRBJ1-4	-	TRBV6-6	CASSYRGGSNEKLFF	TGTGCCAGCAGTTATCGGGGCGGTTCTAATGAAAAACTGTTTTTT
-	TRBJ1-2	many	TRBV24-1	CATSGYRDNAYGYTF	TGTGCCACCAGTGGCTACCGGGACAACGCCTATGGCTACACCTTC
TRBD1	TRBJ1-3	-	TRBV10-3	CASSFRGLGNTIYF	TGTGCCAGCAGTTTCAGGGGGCTTGGAAACACCATATATTTT
TRBD2	TRBJ2-7	-	TRBV6-5	CASRSEAGSENHEQYF	TGTGCCAGCAGATCTGAAGCGGGGAGTGAGAACCACGAGCAGTACTTC
-	TRBJ1-2	-	TRBV7-9	CASSLARTRRVFDYGYTF	TGTGCCAGCAGCTTAGCCCGAACACGGAGAGTTTTTGACTATGGCTACACCTTC
-	TRBJ2-5	-	TRBV7-9	CASSSWDRATQYF	TGTGCCAGCAGCTCCTGGGACCGAGCGACTCAGTACTTC
TRBD1	TRBJ2-7	many	TRBV29-1	CSVERVGRGYGEQYF	TGCAGCGTTGAAAGAGTGGGCAGGGGGTATGGCGAGCAGTACTTC
-	TRBJ2-7	few	TRBV27	CASRKPSSRSTYEQYF	TGTGCCAGCCGAAAGCCCTCGTCCAGGAGTACCTACGAGCAGTACTTC
-	TRBJ2-5	many	TRBV20-1	CSARDRGREQETQYF	TGCAGTGCTAGAGATAGGGGTAGGGAGCAGGAGACCCAGTACTTC
-	TRBJ1-2	-	TRBV24-1	CASSQDRTRANYGYTF	TGTGCCAGCAGCCAAGATCGGACAAGGGCTAACTATGGCTACACCTTC
TRBD1	TRBJ1-6	-	TRBV7-2	CASSAPGQGFSPLHF	TGTGCCAGCAGTGCTCCGGGACAGGGCTTCTCACCCCTCCACTTT
TRBD1	TRBJ1-2	few	TRBV29-1	CSVGTGGPNYGYTF	TGCAGCGTTGGGACAGGGGGCCCGAACTATGGCTACACCTTC
-	TRBJ1-1	few	TRBV7-9	CASSLRQGNERAFF	TGTGCCAGCAGCTTGCGGCAGGGGAACGAGAGAGCTTTCTTT
TRBD1	TRBJ2-5	-	TRBV7-2	CASSPRWPGGQTQYF	TGTGCCAGCAGCCCGAGGTGGCCAGGGGGCCAGACCCAGTACTTC
-	TRBJ2-7	-	TRBV11-2	CASNAVGASANYEQYF	TGTGCCAGCAACGCGGTGGGGGCCTCTGCGAACTACGAGCAGTACTTC
TRBD1	TRBJ2-7	few	TRBV6-5	CASSKGQPYEQYF	TGTGCCAGCAGTAAGGGACAGCCCTACGAGCAGTACTTC
-	TRBJ1-4	-	TRBV29-1	CSGNTGGEKLFF	TGCAGCGGCAATACAGGTGGAGAAAAACTGTTTTTT
TRBD1	TRBJ1-6	-	TRBV5-5	CASRNTGENSPLHF	TGTGCCAGCAGGAATACAGGGGAAAATTCACCCCTCCACTTT
-	TRBJ2-7	-	TRBV30	CAWSGSRYEQYF	TGTGCCTGGAGTGGGTCTAGGTACGAGCAGTATTTC
-	TRBJ1-2	many	TRBV7-2	CASSVQSSNYGYTF	TGTGCCAGCAGCGTACAGTCGTCCAACTATGGCTACACCTTC
-	TRBJ1-2	many	TRBV10-3	CAISDSRNYGYTF	TGTGCCATCAGTGACAGTCGGAACTATGGCTACACCTTC